The 26 T cell receptor beta chains listed next were all sequenced from one sample in a study of T cell responses to AZD1222 COVID-19 vaccine. This table comes from immunoSEQ multiplex PCR, and its TCRdb copy is limited to in-frame clones, with some not included. The data contain more than 85,000 clones, about 89% of them singletons. The source was peripheral blood, collected on day 0 of AZD1222 vaccination. Receptors originate from an adult in good health.

The count of this clone is one. This chain connects TRBV6-6 to TRBJ2-7; 7 nucleotides match TRBD1. Germline CDR1 is MNHNY and CDR2 is SVGAGI (reference sequence). This CDR3 is 12 amino acids long. V dropped 5 bases and J dropped 9; count of bases not matched to a gene: 7. This CDR3 reads CASSPTGDRQYF. CDR3 nucleotides: TGTGCCAGCAGTCCTACAGGGGACAGGCAGTACTTC.

The V gene is TRBV5-1, the J gene TRBJ2-1, with TRBD2 identical over 13 bases. The CDR3 contains 20 residues. V shed 2 bases, J shed 4 bases, and the junction held 15 bases outside the gene matches. Per germline, CDR1 SGHRS and CDR2 YFSETQ. CDR3 in DNA: TGCGCCAGCAGCTTCCCCCAAAATGGACTAGCGGGGGTAGAATACAATGAGCAGTTCTTC. It specifies CASSFPQNGLAGVEYNEQFF.

The chain combines TRBV2 with TRBJ2-7; D unclear. V was pared by 8 bases and J by 0 bases, with 8 bases between. In germline, CDR1 is SNHLY, CDR2 FYNNEI. The CDR3 extends over 12 amino acids. Written as DNA, the CDR3 is TGTGCCAGCCTACGGTCCTCCTACGAGCAGTACTTC. It codes for CASLRSSYEQYF.

V is TRBV5-1 and J is TRBJ2-2, with D tentatively TRBD1 (5 bases). Germline CDR1 is SGHRS and CDR2 is YFSETQ. This CDR3 region has 15 residues. The germline V and J ends were trimmed by 3 bases and 0 bases, with 9 bases remaining between them. The CDR3 protein is CASSSQGTNTGELFF. CDR3 coding DNA: TGCGCCAGCAGCTCCCAGGGAACGAACACCGGGGAGCTGTTTTTT.

The chain uses TRBV25-1 and TRBJ2-7; D is unresolved. CDR1 is MGHDK, CDR2 SYGVNS, per germline. Trimming cost V 3 bases and J 2 bases, with 11 bases left between them. The CDR3 is 14 amino acids. The CDR3 nucleotides read TGTGCCAGCAGTGACACGGCTATAACCTACGAGCAGTACTTC. It specifies CASSDTAITYEQYF.

The V call is TRBV21-1, the J call TRBJ2-1; the D call TRBD1 from the table was never checked on the DNA. TRBV21-1 is deemed a pseudogene. The CDR3 extends over 16 amino acids. This chain's CDR3 is CASSIPGTGTYNEQFF. CDR3 bases: TGTGCCAGCAGCATCCCCGGGACAGGGACATACAATGAGCAGTTCTTC.

For the CDR3, the DNA is TGTGCCAGTAGTATGAGGGGACAGGGGTCGAACTATGGCTACACCTTC. It translates to CASSMRGQGSNYGYTF. The gene calls are TRBV19 and TRBJ1-2; 10 bases agree with TRBD1. From germline, CDR1 is LNHDA and CDR2 SQIVND (reference sequence). The V and J ends lost 3 bases and 2 bases, in that order; junction bases with no gene match: 6. The CDR3 runs 16 residues.

V is TRBV27 and J is TRBJ2-3; D is tentatively TRBD1 or TRBD2 (6 bases each). The V end lost 5 bases, the J end lost 4 bases, and 22 bases lay between the germline ends. The V gene's germline CDR1 is MNHEY and CDR2 SMNVEV (reference sequence). The CDR3 totals 17 residues. The CDR3: CASSQFAGRTVADTQYF. The CDR3 DNA follows: TGTGCCAGCAGTCAATTCGCGGGGAGGACAGTGGCAGATACGCAGTATTTT.

The chain recombines TRBV28 with TRBJ2-3; the D call may be TRBD1 or TRBD2 (5 bases each). Germline V gene sequence: CDR1 MDHEN, CDR2 SYDVKM. Deletions cut 8 bases from V and 4 bases from J, with 16 bases between. This CDR3 region has 14 residues. The CDR3 region is CASQPTRGPDTQYF. CDR3 nucleotides: TGTGCCAGCCAACCTACTAGGGGCCCAGATACGCAGTATTTT.

The rearrangement links TRBV6-5 to TRBJ1-2, with D perhaps matching TRBD1 (5 bases). Between the trimmed V and J ends, which lost 2 bases and 2 bases, there was a span of 9 bases. CDR1 MNHEY and CDR2 SVGAGI come from the germline V gene. The CDR3 is 14 residues long. The CDR3: CASSYEGTNYGYTF. CDR3 nucleotide sequence: TGTGCCAGCAGTTACGAGGGGACCAACTATGGCTACACCTTC.

This chain links TRBV11-3 with TRBJ1-3; 7 bases map to TRBD1. V gave up 7 bases and J gave up 6 bases; unmatched junction bases: 9. The CDR3 consists of 14 residues. CDR1 is SGHNT, CDR2 YENEEA, per germline. The CDR3 nucleotides read TGTGCCAGCACCCAAATGGGACAGACAAACACCATATATTTT. It is translated as CASTQMGQTNTIYF. The whole variable domain, filled in from reference TRBV11-3 and TRBJ1-3, reads EAGVVQSPRYKIIEKKQPVAFWCNPISGHNTLYWYLQNLGQGPELLIRYENEEAVDDSQLPKDRFSAERLKGVDSTLKIQPAELGDSAVYLCASTQMGQTNTIYFGEGSWLTVV.

This chain connects TRBV5-1 to TRBJ2-1; either TRBD1 or TRBD2 may fit D (6 bases each). Germline V gene sequence: CDR1 SGHRS, CDR2 YFSETQ. The CDR3 runs to 12 residues. V shed 0 bases and J shed 9 bases, with 7 bases lying between them. CDR3 protein: CASSLEGGEQFF. CDR3 coding DNA: TGCGCCAGCAGCTTGGAGGGGGGTGAGCAGTTCTTC.

V and J are TRBV3-1 (or the pseudogene TRBV3-2) and TRBJ1-1; the match to TRBD1 covers 9 bases. The CDR3 contains 13 residues. V lost 2 bases and J lost 11; bases outside the gene matches: 6. Germline CDR1 LGHDT, CDR2 YNNKEL (reference sequence). Written as DNA, the CDR3 is TGTGCCAGCAGCCAATTACGACAGGGGGGGGCTTTCTTT. Protein: CASSQLRQGGAFF.

This clone was found a few times. CDR3 nucleotide sequence: TGTGCCAGCAGCTTACTGGAGGGGATATCTGGAAACACCATATATTTT. Translated: CASSLLEGISGNTIYF. The chain links TRBV7-6 to TRBJ1-3; the D gene is possibly TRBD1 (5 bases). Germline V gives CDR1 SGHVS, CDR2 FNYEAQ. Trimming took off 2 bases at V and 1 base at J, with 12 bases between the two ends. The CDR3 is 16 amino acids. The whole variable domain, filled in from reference TRBV7-6 and TRBJ1-3, reads GAGVSQSPRYKVTKRGQDVALRCDPISGHVSLYWYRQALGQGPEFLTYFNYEAQQDKSGLPNDRFSAERPEGSISTLTIQRTEQRDSAMYRCASSLLEGISGNTIYFGEGSWLTVV.

The rearrangement links TRBV28 to TRBJ1-1; D unresolved. The CDR3 contains 14 residues. Germline CDR1 reads MDHEN; CDR2 reads SYDVKM. Trimming left V 7 bases short and J 1 base short, with 13 bases between. CDR3 nucleotide sequence: TGTGCCAGCACTGTACCGGGAGAGAACACTGAAGCTTTCTTT. It translates to CASTVPGENTEAFF.

V is TRBV27 and J is TRBJ1-2, with D unclear. Trimming shortened V by 5 bases and J by 1 base, and 14 bases separated the two germline ends. Per the germline V gene, CDR1 is MNHEY and CDR2 is SMNVEV (reference sequence). The CDR3 spans 15 residues. CDR3 protein: CASSALLAGNYGYTF. DNA of the CDR3: TGTGCCAGCAGTGCCTTGCTGGCAGGTAACTATGGCTACACCTTC.

V gene TRBV18 combines with J gene TRBJ2-5; D is unresolved. V was pared by 5 bases and J by 5 bases, with 12 bases between. Germline V lookup: CDR1 KGHSH, CDR2 LQKENI. The CDR3 covers 13 residues. Written as DNA, the CDR3 is TGTGCCAGCTCAGAGAGACAAGGGGAGACCCAGTACTTC. It yields the protein CASSERQGETQYF. Full variable domain (missing parts from reference TRBV18 and TRBJ2-5): NAGVMQNPRHLVRRRGQEARLRCSPMKGHSHVYWYRQLPEEGLKFMVYLQKENIIDESGMPKERFSAEFPKEGPSILRIQQVVRGDSAAYFCASSERQGETQYFGPGTRLLVL.

This chain links TRBV2 with TRBJ2-7; D ambiguous. This CDR3 has 14 amino acids. From germline, CDR1 is SNHLY and CDR2 FYNNEI. The V and J ends lost 7 bases and 3 bases respectively, with 16 bases between them. CDR3 loop: CASNNPLGFYEQYF. DNA for the CDR3: TGTGCCAGCAATAACCCGCTAGGGTTCTACGAGCAGTACTTC.

J is TRBJ2-1 and V is TRBV5-1; D is ambiguous. V lost 5 bases and J 0 bases, leaving 6 bases between the germline ends. Germline assignment: CDR1 SGHRS and CDR2 YFSETQ. The CDR3 covers 13 residues. CDR3 bases: TGCGCCAGCAGTAATGCCTCCTACAATGAGCAGTTCTTC. Translating gives CASSNASYNEQFF.

The chain carries TRBV7-2 and TRBJ2-5, with D possibly matching TRBD2 (5 bases). The CDR3 spans 13 residues. Germline V gene sequence: CDR1 SGHTA, CDR2 FQGNSA. V gave up 5 bases and J gave up 2 bases, with 9 bases separating them. CDR3 bases: TGTGCCAGCAGCGCAGGACTGCAAGAGACCCAGTACTTC. Translated, it gives CASSAGLQETQYF.

This clone has more than one count but fewer than ten. The genes are TRBV3-1 (or the pseudogene TRBV3-2) and TRBJ1-1; D is undetermined. The length of the CDR3 is 14 residues. CDR1 and CDR2 (germline): LGHDT, YNNKEL (reference sequence). V was trimmed by 7 bases and J by 1 base, leaving 13 bases between them. CDR3 sequence: CASTPRHANTEAFF. CDR3 bases: TGTGCCAGCACCCCCAGGCACGCGAACACTGAAGCTTTCTTT.

The chain joins TRBV7-3 to TRBJ2-1, with D uncertain. Between the trimmed V and J ends, which lost 2 bases and 1 base, there was a span of 6 bases. The CDR3 is made up of 14 amino acids. Germline V lookup: CDR1 SGHTA, CDR2 FQGTGA. This CDR3 is CASSLGWSYNEQFF. In DNA form, the CDR3 reads TGTGCCAGCAGCTTAGGGTGGTCCTACAATGAGCAGTTCTTC. The entire variable domain, with the rest obtained from reference TRBV7-3 and TRBJ2-1, is as follows: GAGVSQTPSNKVTEKGKYVELRCDPISGHTALYWYRQSLGQGPEFLIYFQGTGAADDSGLPNDRFFAVRPEGSVSTLKIQRTERGDSAVYLCASSLGWSYNEQFFGPGTRLTVL.

The V call is TRBV10-3, the J call TRBJ1-5; TRBD1 matches at 8 bases. Germline CDR1 and CDR2: ENHRY and SYGVKD. The CDR3 runs to 14 residues. With 4 bases clipped from V and 7 bases from J, the junction kept 6 bases outside the gene matches. This CDR3 reads CAISVQGARQPQHF. The DNA for the CDR3 is TGTGCCATCAGTGTCCAGGGGGCGCGGCAGCCCCAGCATTTT.

This sequence joins TRBV18 and TRBJ2-1; perhaps TRBD1 as D (5 bases). Trimming took off 4 bases at V and 8 bases at J, with 18 bases between the two ends. Germline CDR1 and CDR2: KGHSH and LQKENI. CDR3 size: 15 residues. In DNA, the CDR3 is TGTGCCAGCTCACTTGTTGACAGTAAAGGGGATGAGCAGTTCTTC. Translated, it gives CASSLVDSKGDEQFF.

CDR3: CASSVITEGHEQFF. CDR3 nucleotides: TGTGCCAGCAGCGTAATCACTGAAGGCCATGAGCAGTTCTTC. The chain joins TRBV9 to TRBJ2-1; D uncertain. This CDR3 comprises 14 residues. V lost 1 base to trimming and J lost 8 bases, with 13 bases between them. Germline CDR1 and CDR2: SGDLS and YYNGEE.

V gene TRBV7-9 combines with J gene TRBJ1-4; D is ambiguous. The V and J ends lost 8 bases and 8 bases respectively, with 18 bases between them. Germline V gene data show CDR1 as SEHNR and CDR2 as FQNEAQ (reference sequence). CDR3 size: 14 residues. CDR3 coding DNA: TGTGCCAGCCAACTCTCGGGGATAGGCGAAAAACTGTTTTTT. This gives the protein CASQLSGIGEKLFF.